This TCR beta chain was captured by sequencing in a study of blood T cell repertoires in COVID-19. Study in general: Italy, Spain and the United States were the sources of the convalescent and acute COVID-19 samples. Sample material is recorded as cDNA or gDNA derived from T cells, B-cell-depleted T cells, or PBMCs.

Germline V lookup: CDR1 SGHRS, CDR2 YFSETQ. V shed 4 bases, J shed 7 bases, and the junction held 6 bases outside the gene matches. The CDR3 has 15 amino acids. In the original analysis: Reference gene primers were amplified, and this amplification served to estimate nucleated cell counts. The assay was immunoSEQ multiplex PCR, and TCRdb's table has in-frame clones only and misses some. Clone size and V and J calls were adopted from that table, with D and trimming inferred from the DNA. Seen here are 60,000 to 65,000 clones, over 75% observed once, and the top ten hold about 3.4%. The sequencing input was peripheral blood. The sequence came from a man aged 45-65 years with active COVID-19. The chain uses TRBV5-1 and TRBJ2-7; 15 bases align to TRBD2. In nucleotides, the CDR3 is TGCGCCAGCAGCAGACTAGGGACTAGCGGGGGGGAGCAGTACTTC. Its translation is CASSRLGTSGGEQYF.